This record looks at one T cell receptor (beta chain) sequence and its context. The antigen is not known. The data stem from a study of T cell responses to AZD1222 COVID-19 vaccine. Study-level results: Receipt of two AZD1222 doses was followed by a rise in Spike-specific TCR breadth and depth.

The data were produced by immunoSEQ multiplex PCR, yet TCRdb's version contains in-frame clones alone and is incomplete. The sample gives around 81,000 clones, 85% to 95% of which show up once; around 8% is in the top ten. CDR3 length: 13 amino acids. V was shortened by 0 bases and J by 14 bases, with 15 bases between the two germline ends. Germline V gives CDR1 MNHEY, CDR2 SMNVEV (reference sequence). The gene calls are TRBV27 and TRBJ2-3; D assignment may be TRBD1 or TRBD2 (5 bases each). The input for sequencing was peripheral blood, taken 28 days after the second AZD1222 dose. This TCR was sampled from an adult who received the AZD1222 COVID-19 vaccine. This CDR3 is CASSLSWGSGGYF. CDR3 coding DNA: TGTGCCAGCAGTTTATCATGGGGCAGCGGAGGGTATTTT.